Below, one T cell receptor (beta chain) is given with its context. In the original workflow: Amplified reference gene primers provided the basis for estimating nucleated cell counts. Clones were sequenced by immunoSEQ multiplex PCR, and TCRdb holds only the in-frame ones, with some missing. From that table come the V and J calls and clone size; the DNA was used to work out D and trimming. The sample shows about 130,000 clones, about four fifths of them seen only once. This sample stems from a study of blood T cell repertoires in COVID-19. Study-wide background: COVID-19 samples, acute and convalescent, were from the United States, Italy and Spain. Sample material is recorded as cDNA or gDNA derived from T cells, B-cell-depleted T cells, or PBMCs.

The CDR3 spans 13 residues. The germline CDR1 and CDR2 sequences are LNHDA and SQIVND (reference sequence). V was pared by 5 bases and J by 3 bases, with 4 bases of the junction left unmatched. The chain recombines TRBV19 with TRBJ2-7; 7 nucleotides agree with TRBD1. Sequenced material: peripheral blood. The clonotype comes from a woman aged 50 to 65 with acute or convalescent COVID-19. The CDR3 DNA follows: TGTGCCAGTAGTGGATCAGGGGGCTACGAGCAGTACTTC. This gives the protein CASSGSGGYEQYF.